A selection of T cell receptor beta chains follows, all from one sample in a study of blood T cell repertoires in COVID-19. Sequenced by immunoSEQ multiplex PCR; TCRdb stores in-frame clones only, minus some. This table has more than 150,000 clones, over 75% appearing once. The source material was peripheral blood. The source is a man aged 70-80 years who had recovered from COVID-19. Both conserved end residues are part of each CDR3. A D gene is named only where the DNA matches it firmly. Clone size appears in some rows only: once, few, many, or a class for an expanded clone.

D gene	V gene	clone size	J gene	CDR3 DNA	CDR3 protein
NA	TRBV19	NA	TRBJ2-1	TGTGCCAGCCTAAGCGGGCGCTCCTCCTACAATGAGCAGTTCTTC	CASLSGRSSYNEQFF
TRBD1	TRBV3-1/TRBV3-2	NA	TRBJ2-7	TGTGCCAGCAGCCCACCCTATGACAGGGGCCCCTACGAGCAGTACTTC	CASSPPYDRGPYEQYF
NA	TRBV27	NA	TRBJ1-1	TGTGCCAGCAGTGCGGGGAGTATGAACACTGAAGCTTTCTTT	CASSAGSMNTEAFF
NA	TRBV6-5	NA	TRBJ1-2	TGTGCCAGCTCTTCCTATGGCTACACCTTC	CASSSYGYTF
NA	TRBV7-8	NA	TRBJ2-7	TGTGCCAGCAGCTTATTAACCTACGAGCAGTACTTC	CASSLLTYEQYF
TRBD1	TRBV6-5	NA	TRBJ1-4	TGTGCCAGCAGCTCTGGACAGGGGAGGAATGAAAAACTGTTTTTT	CASSSGQGRNEKLFF
NA	TRBV30	NA	TRBJ2-7	TGTGCCTGGAGTGGGACTGGCATGAACGAGCAGTACTTC	CAWSGTGMNEQYF
NA	TRBV18	NA	TRBJ2-1	TGTGCCAGCTCATACTCGGAGGGCCAAAGTGAGCAGTTCTTC	CASSYSEGQSEQFF
TRBD1	TRBV7-9	few	TRBJ1-1	TGTGCCAGCAGCTTAGGAGGGACAGGGCCCGAAGCTTTCTTT	CASSLGGTGPEAFF
TRBD2	TRBV7-2	NA	TRBJ2-2	TGTGCCAGCAGCCCACCCGGGACTAGCGGCCCGAACACCGGGGAGCTGTTTTTT	CASSPPGTSGPNTGELFF
TRBD1	TRBV4-3	NA	TRBJ1-2	TGCGCCAGCAGCCAAGATCGTACAGGGGGGATCTATGGCTACACCTTC	CASSQDRTGGIYGYTF
TRBD1	TRBV27	NA	TRBJ1-4	TGTGCCAGCAGTCCGGAGGGGGCGCAGAATGAAAAACTGTTTTTT	CASSPEGAQNEKLFF
NA	TRBV5-6	once	TRBJ1-2	TGTGCCAGCAAAGTGGGGGGATACGATGGCTACACCTTC	CASKVGGYDGYTF
NA	TRBV19	few	TRBJ2-7	TGTGCCAGTAGCCTGCGGGTCGGCGAGCAGTACTTC	CASSLRVGEQYF
NA	TRBV11-2	NA	TRBJ2-1	TGTGCCAGCAGCTTAGATAGTAGCTGGGTCGCTGAGCAGTTCTTC	CASSLDSSWVAEQFF
NA	TRBV7-9	NA	TRBJ1-2	TGTGCCAGCAGCTTAGGATACATCTATGGCTACACCTTC	CASSLGYIYGYTF
NA	TRBV5-4	NA	TRBJ2-1	TGTGCCAGCAGCTTTACTAGTGAGCAGTTCTTC	CASSFTSEQFF
NA	TRBV19	NA	TRBJ2-1	TGTGCCAGTAGTATAGTCCTGACAGAATCATCCTACAATGAGCAGTTCTTC	CASSIVLTESSYNEQFF
TRBD1	TRBV6-1	NA	TRBJ1-2	TGTGCCAGCAGTGAATCGACTAATAGAGACAGGGGTTGCTACACCTTC	CASSESTNRDRGCYTF
NA	TRBV18	NA	TRBJ2-5	TGTGCCAGCTCACCAGGACAGATGCAAGAGACCCAGTACTTC	CASSPGQMQETQYF
TRBD1	TRBV7-2	NA	TRBJ1-1	TGTGCCAGCAGCGACAGACAGGGGGGGAGAGCTGAAGCTTTCTTT	CASSDRQGGRAEAFF
TRBD1	TRBV4-1	NA	TRBJ2-3	TGCGCCAGCAGCCCCCGCTCCCAGCAGGGGGTAGATACGCAGTATTTT	CASSPRSQQGVDTQYF
TRBD2	TRBV6-2/TRBV6-3	NA	TRBJ2-5	TGTGCCAGCAGTTCAAGTCTAGCGGGAGAAGAGACCCAGTACTTC	CASSSSLAGEETQYF
TRBD2	TRBV13	NA	TRBJ2-3	TGTGCCAGCAGCCGGGGACTAGCGGGAGGGACGTCTAATACGCAGTATTTT	CASSRGLAGGTSNTQYF
NA	TRBV15	NA	TRBJ1-1	TGTGCCACCAGCAGAAACCGGGACACTGAAGCTTTCTTT	CATSRNRDTEAFF